This T cell receptor beta chain was recorded in a study of TIL therapy for anti-PD-1-resistant metastatic lung cancer. In the study overall: Tumors had a median PD-L1 proportion score of around 6.4%. Most patients had lung adenocarcinoma; a handful of tumors were EGFR-mutant, two ALK-rearranged; half smoked currently or formerly.

The V gene's germline CDR1 is KGHSH and CDR2 LQKENI. J was trimmed by 8 bases and V by 4 bases; bases with no gene match: 17. This CDR3 has 17 residues. Regarding the study as a whole: Many TIL product clones were absent from baseline tumor, suggesting clonal contraction.

Details on this clone: Its antigen is currently unknown.

The immunoSEQ assay was v3. Sequencing depth was 1.5 million to 2 million read pairs for survey level, roughly 4.5-6.5 million for deep. Measured with immunoSEQ multiplex PCR; TCRdb has only the in-frame clones, and not every one. The sample carries thousands of clones, 76% recorded once. Time point denoted: pre-treatment sample, taken before nivolumab and TIL therapy. Tumor tissue came from excised metastases, mostly pleural nodules or supraclavicular lymph nodes. Specimen: tumor tissue, collected at baseline. V is TRBV18 and J is TRBJ1-2; TRBD1 matches 9 bases. This clonotype was sampled from a person aged 25 to 85 with non-small cell lung cancer. CDR3 amino acids: CASSLPGAGTGPGGYTF. The CDR3 DNA follows: TGTGCCAGCTCACTCCCGGGCGCCGGGACAGGGCCGGGGGGCTACACCTTC.